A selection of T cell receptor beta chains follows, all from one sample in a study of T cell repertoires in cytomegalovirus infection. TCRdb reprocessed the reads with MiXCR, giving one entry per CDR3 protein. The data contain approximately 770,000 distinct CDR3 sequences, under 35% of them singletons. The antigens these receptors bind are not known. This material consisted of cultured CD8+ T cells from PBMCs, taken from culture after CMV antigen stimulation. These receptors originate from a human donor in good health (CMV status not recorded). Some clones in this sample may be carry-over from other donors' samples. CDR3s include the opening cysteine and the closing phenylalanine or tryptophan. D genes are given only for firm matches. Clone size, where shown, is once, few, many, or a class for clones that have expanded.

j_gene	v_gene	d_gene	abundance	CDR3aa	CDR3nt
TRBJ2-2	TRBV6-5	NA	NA	CASSYRRANTGELFF	TGTGCCAGCAGTTATCGGCGAGCCAACACCGGGGAGCTGTTTTTT
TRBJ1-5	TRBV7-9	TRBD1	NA	CASSEGQGVNQPQHF	TGTGCCAGCAGCGAGGGACAGGGGGTCAATCAGCCCCAGCATTTT
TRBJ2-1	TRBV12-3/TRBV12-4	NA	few	CASSFTRDEQFF	TGTGCCAGCAGTTTTACGCGGGATGAGCAGTTCTTC
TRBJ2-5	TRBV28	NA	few	CASSFTVVQETQYF	TGTGCCAGCAGTTTTACGGTGGTCCAAGAGACCCAGTACTTC
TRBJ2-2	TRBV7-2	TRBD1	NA	CASSLEGSDRFSTGELFF	TGTGCCAGCAGCTTAGAGGGGTCGGACAGGTTCAGCACCGGGGAGCTGTTTTTT
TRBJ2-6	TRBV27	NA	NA	CASSSGRASGANVLTF	TGTGCCAGCAGTTCCGGTCGGGCCTCTGGGGCCAACGTCCTGACTTTC
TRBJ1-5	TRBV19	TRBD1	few	CASSTLEGGGLNQPQHF	TGTGCCAGTAGTACCTTAGAAGGAGGGGGCCTCAATCAGCCCCAGCATTTT
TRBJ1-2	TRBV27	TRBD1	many	CASSLGQGDYGYTF	TGTGCCAGCAGCTTAGGACAGGGAGACTATGGCTACACCTTC
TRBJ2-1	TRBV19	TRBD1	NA	CASGQGPFPNEQFF	TGTGCCAGTGGACAGGGTCCTTTCCCCAATGAGCAGTTCTTC
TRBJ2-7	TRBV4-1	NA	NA	CASSQDVIGYEQYF	TGCGCCAGCAGCCAAGATGTGATAGGATACGAGCAGTACTTC
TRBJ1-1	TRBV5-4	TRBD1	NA	CASSLPQGAGTEAFF	TGTGCCAGCAGCTTGCCTCAGGGGGCAGGGACTGAAGCTTTCTTT
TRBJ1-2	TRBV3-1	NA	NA	CASSQEGQNLNYGYTF	TGTGCCAGCAGCCAAGAGGGCCAAAACCTCAACTATGGCTACACCTTC
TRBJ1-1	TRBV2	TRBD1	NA	CASSEFLDRSNTEAFF	TGTGCCAGCAGTGAATTCTTGGACAGGAGTAACACTGAAGCTTTCTTT
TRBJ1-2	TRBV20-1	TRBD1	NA	CSARDVQGAHYGYTF	TGCAGTGCTAGAGATGTACAGGGGGCACACTATGGCTACACCTTC
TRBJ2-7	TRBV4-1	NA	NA	CASSQGWNQDWVDEQYF	TGCGCCAGCAGCCAAGGATGGAACCAGGACTGGGTCGACGAGCAGTACTTC
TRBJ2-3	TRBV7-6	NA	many	CASSPVWGPDTQYF	TGTGCCAGCAGCCCAGTGTGGGGGCCTGATACGCAGTATTTT
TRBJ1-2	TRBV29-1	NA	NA	CSVLRTDGYTF	TGCAGCGTCCTACGGACAGATGGCTACACCTTC
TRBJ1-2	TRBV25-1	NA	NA	CASFQGPGYTF	TGTGCCAGTTTTCAGGGGCCCGGCTACACCTTC
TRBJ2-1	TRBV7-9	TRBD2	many	CASSSDSGGPPRSYNEQFF	TGTGCCAGCAGCTCAGACTCGGGGGGTCCTCCGCGGTCCTACAATGAGCAGTTCTTC
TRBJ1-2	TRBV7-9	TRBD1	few	CASSSPGQPHGDGYTF	TGTGCCAGCAGCTCACCGGGACAGCCCCACGGGGATGGCTACACCTTC
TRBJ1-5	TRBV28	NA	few	CASSPVRYSNQPQHF	TGTGCCAGCAGCCCAGTGAGATATAGCAATCAGCCCCAGCATTTT
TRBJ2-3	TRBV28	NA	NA	CASSLQDPSTDTQYF	TGTGCCAGCAGCCTACAGGACCCTAGCACAGATACGCAGTATTTT
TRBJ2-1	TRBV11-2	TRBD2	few	CASSELAGGIMEQFF	TGTGCCAGCAGCGAACTAGCGGGGGGAATAATGGAGCAGTTCTTC
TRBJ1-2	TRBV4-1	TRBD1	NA	CASSQDDGTGSGYTF	TGCGCCAGCAGCCAAGATGATGGGACAGGGTCAGGCTACACCTTC
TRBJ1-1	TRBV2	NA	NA	CASSEQILGSGTEAFF	TGTGCCAGCAGTGAACAGATTTTGGGGAGCGGCACTGAAGCTTTCTTT
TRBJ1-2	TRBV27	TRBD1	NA	CASGSRDRVYGYTF	TGTGCCAGCGGAAGCCGGGACAGGGTCTATGGCTACACCTTC
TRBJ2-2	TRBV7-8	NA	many	CASSPRGAGTGELFF	TGTGCCAGCAGCCCCCGAGGGGCGGGCACCGGGGAGCTGTTTTTT
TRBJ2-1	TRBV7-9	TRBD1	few	CASSSSTTGGGRQQFF	TGTGCCAGCAGCTCCAGCACGACAGGGGGCGGGAGGCAGCAGTTCTTC
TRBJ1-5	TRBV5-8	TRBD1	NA	CASSSNRDRAPDQPQHF	TGTGCCAGCAGCTCAAACCGGGACAGGGCCCCAGATCAGCCCCAGCATTTT
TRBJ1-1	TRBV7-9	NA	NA	CASSPRGTLNTEAFF	TGTGCCAGCAGCCCCCGCGGGACACTGAACACTGAAGCTTTCTTT
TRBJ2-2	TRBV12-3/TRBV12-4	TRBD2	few	CASSPGGGGASGELFF	TGTGCCAGCAGCCCGGGGGGCGGGGGGGCTAGCGGGGAGCTGTTTTTT
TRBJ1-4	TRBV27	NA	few	CASSPSRGLNEKLFF	TGTGCCAGCAGTCCCAGCCGGGGACTTAATGAAAAACTGTTTTTT
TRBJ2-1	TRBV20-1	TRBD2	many	CSARGGSYNEQFF	TGCAGTGCACGGGGGGGGTCCTACAATGAGCAGTTCTTC
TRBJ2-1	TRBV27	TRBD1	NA	CASSLWTGYNEQFF	TGTGCCAGCAGTTTATGGACAGGATACAATGAGCAGTTCTTC
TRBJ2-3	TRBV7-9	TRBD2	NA	CASSFLERGDTDTQYF	TGTGCCAGCAGCTTCCTGGAGCGGGGGGACACAGATACGCAGTATTTT
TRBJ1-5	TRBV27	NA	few	CASSSPGHNSNQPQHF	TGTGCCAGCAGTTCGCCGGGACACAATAGCAATCAGCCCCAGCATTTT
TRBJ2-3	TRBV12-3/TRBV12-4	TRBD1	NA	CATRGRPSTDTQYF	TGTGCCACCAGGGGGCGACCTAGCACAGATACGCAGTATTTT
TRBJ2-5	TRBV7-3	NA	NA	CASSLYGAGQKTQYF	TGTGCCAGCAGCTTATACGGGGCAGGACAAAAGACCCAGTACTTC
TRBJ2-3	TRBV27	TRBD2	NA	CASSPIGRSPSSTDTQYF	TGTGCCAGCAGTCCCATCGGGAGGTCTCCCTCTAGCACAGATACGCAGTATTTT
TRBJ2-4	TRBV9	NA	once	CASSVDTTRAKNIQYF	TGTGCCAGCAGCGTAGATACGACCCGAGCCAAAAACATTCAGTACTTC
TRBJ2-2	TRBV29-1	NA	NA	CSVETTGAGELFF	TGCAGCGTTGAGACCACGGGCGCCGGGGAGCTGTTTTTT
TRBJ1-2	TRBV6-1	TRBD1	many	CASSPRDSTYGYTF	TGTGCCAGCAGTCCCCGGGACAGTACGTACGGCTACACCTTC
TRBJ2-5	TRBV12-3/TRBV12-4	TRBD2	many	CASTPGLAEETQYF	TGTGCCAGCACCCCGGGACTAGCGGAAGAGACCCAGTACTTC
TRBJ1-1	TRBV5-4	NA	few	CASIPKSGLNTEAFF	TGTGCCAGCATCCCGAAGTCAGGATTGAACACTGAAGCTTTCTTT
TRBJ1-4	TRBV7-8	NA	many	CASSLAPRAGEKLFF	TGTGCCAGCAGCTTAGCGCCCAGGGCTGGAGAAAAACTGTTTTTT
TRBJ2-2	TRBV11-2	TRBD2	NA	CASSFPSGGTGELFF	TGTGCCAGCAGCTTCCCTAGCGGGGGTACCGGGGAGCTGTTTTTT
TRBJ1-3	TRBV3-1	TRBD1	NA	CASSQPWEGASGNTIYF	TGTGCCAGCAGCCAACCCTGGGAGGGGGCATCTGGAAACACCATATATTTT
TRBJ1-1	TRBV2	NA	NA	CASSETHRVWGGNTEAFF	TGTGCCAGCAGTGAAACCCACAGGGTTTGGGGAGGGAACACTGAAGCTTTCTTT
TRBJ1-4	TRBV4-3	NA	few	CASSQDSGEGANEKLFF	TGCGCCAGCAGCCAAGATTCCGGGGAGGGGGCTAATGAAAAACTGTTTTTT